The clone carrying this T cell receptor beta chain has at least ten counts. This sample is drawn from a study of T-cell reconstitution after alpha-beta-depleted transplantation in children. Unique molecular identifiers were incorporated during preparation of the TCRbeta library. MiXCR was run by TCRdb on the PCR reads, yielding one entry per CDR3 protein. The sample carries 480,000 or so distinct CDR3 sequences, roughly 10% recorded once. Losses at the gene ends were 2 bases for V and 5 bases for J; bases not matched to a gene: 10. Germline V gives CDR1 MNHEY, CDR2 SVGEGT. This CDR3 is 16 amino acids long.

The V and J genes are TRBV6-2 or TRBV6-3 and TRBJ2-7; 9 nucleotides agree with TRBD1. The sample was PBMCs, taken before TCRalphabeta/CD19-depleted stem cell transplant. This TCR was recovered from a child under 10 years old with inherited bone marrow failure, due to receive a stem cell transplant. DNA for the CDR3: TGTGCCAGCAGTTACCTCGGGACAGGGTATCGCCACGAGCAGTACTTC. It specifies CASSYLGTGYRHEQYF.